These 5 T cell receptor beta chains originate from one sample sequenced in a study of OX40 agonist ivuxolimab in advanced cancers. Sequenced by immunoSEQ multiplex PCR; TCRdb stores in-frame clones only, minus some. Of 6,000 to 9,500 clones in the sample, roughly 73% were seen once. The specimen comprised CD4+ or CD8+ T cells sorted from blood, sampled in a trial of the OX40 agonist ivuxolimab. The source of these receptors is an adult with an advanced solid tumor such as melanoma, head and neck, liver or kidney cancer.

V gene TRBV13 combines with J gene TRBJ2-7; D possibly corresponds to TRBD1 (5 bases). Trimming removed 3 bases from V and 6 bases from J, with 24 bases in between. CDR3 size: 17 residues. Germline lookup yields CDR1 PRHDT and CDR2 FYEKMQ (reference sequence). CDR3 sequence reads: CASSLSGIYPYTSEQYF. CDR3 DNA sequence: TGTGCCAGCAGCTTGTCAGGGATATACCCTTATACGTCCGAGCAGTACTTC.

This chain uses TRBV7-2 with TRBJ2-7; TRBD1 is a possible D gene (6 bases). Trimming stripped 1 base from V and 2 bases from J, with 12 bases between. The CDR3 runs to 15 residues. The germline V gene encodes CDR1 SGHTA and CDR2 FQGNSA. CDR3 DNA: TGTGCCAGCAGCTTAGGGGACAACCTGGCCTACGAGCAGTACTTC. This codes for CASSLGDNLAYEQYF.

The chain uses TRBV30 and TRBJ1-1; a weak D match, TRBD1 (5 bases). CDR1 is GTSNPN and CDR2 is SVGIG in the germline V gene (reference sequence). V was cut by 4 bases and J by 6 bases, with 12 bases left in between. The CDR3 runs to 12 residues. In DNA form, the CDR3 reads TGTGCCTGGACCTCAGGGTTGTCTGAAGCTTTCTTT. Protein sequence: CAWTSGLSEAFF.

The chain carries TRBV6-6 and TRBJ2-7; D is ambiguous. Germline V CDR1 and CDR2: MNHNY, SVGAGI (reference sequence). CDR3 length: 13 amino acids. V was shortened by 2 bases and J by 3 bases, with 8 bases between the two germline ends. CDR3 bases: TGTGCCAGCAGTTACACACCTATCTACGAGCAGTACTTC. Protein: CASSYTPIYEQYF.

The genes are TRBV7-9 and TRBJ2-6, with D possibly being TRBD1 (6 bases). CDR1 SEHNR and CDR2 FQNEAQ come from the germline V gene (reference sequence). This CDR3 has 15 residues. Trimming took 7 bases from V and 2 from J, leaving 12 bases between them. CDR3 sequence (DNA): TGTGCCAGCACCTCACCAGGGGCTGGGGCCAACGTCCTGACTTTC. This translates into CASTSPGAGANVLTF.